The sample holds many counts of the clone carrying this T cell receptor (beta chain). Its antigen remains unknown. This CDR3 has 15 residues. Per the germline V gene, CDR1 is MNHEY and CDR2 is SMNVEV (reference sequence). V was trimmed by 5 bases and J by 10 bases, leaving 18 bases between them. These data are taken from a study of T cells in Graves' hyperthyroidism and ophthalmopathy. The investigators amplified TCR beta CDR3 regions from RNA transcripts. A first-round RT-PCR of the TCR CDR3 used the HTBI primer set. One entry per CDR3 protein results from TCRdb running MiXCR on the multiplex PCR reads. The sample records 90,000 to 120,000 distinct CDR3 sequences, about 17% being singletons. Findings and caveats of the study: Among thyroid clonotypes expanded above 0.001, most also appeared in blood.

Sequences were obtained from blood. This chain joins TRBV27 and TRBJ1-6; TRBD1 might be the D (5 bases). The TCR sequence derives from a woman aged 45-59 years with Graves' hyperthyroidism. The CDR3 reads CASSLLQGARSPLHF. The CDR3, as DNA: TGTGCCAGCAGTCTCCTCCAAGGGGCCCGATCACCCCTCCACTTT.